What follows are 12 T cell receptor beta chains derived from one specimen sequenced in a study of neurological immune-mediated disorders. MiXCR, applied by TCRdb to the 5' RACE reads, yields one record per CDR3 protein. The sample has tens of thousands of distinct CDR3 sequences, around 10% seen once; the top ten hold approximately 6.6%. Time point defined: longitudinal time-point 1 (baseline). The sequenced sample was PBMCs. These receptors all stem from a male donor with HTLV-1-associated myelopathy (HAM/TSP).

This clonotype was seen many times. CDR3 residues: CSAAGWNYGYTF. The CDR3 coding sequence is TGCAGTGCTGCGGGGTGGAACTATGGCTACACCTTC. The V gene is TRBV20-1, the J gene TRBJ1-2, with D hard to call. CDR3 size: 12 residues. V lost 5 bases and J lost 2, with 9 bases in between. CDR1 and CDR2 (germline): DFQATT, SNEGSKA (reference sequence).

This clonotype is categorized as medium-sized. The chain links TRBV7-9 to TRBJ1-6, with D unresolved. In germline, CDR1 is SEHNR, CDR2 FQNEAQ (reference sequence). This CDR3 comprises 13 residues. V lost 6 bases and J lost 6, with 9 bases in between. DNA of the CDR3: TGTGCCAGCAGTCACGGATCTAATTCACCCCTCCACTTT. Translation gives CASSHGSNSPLHF.

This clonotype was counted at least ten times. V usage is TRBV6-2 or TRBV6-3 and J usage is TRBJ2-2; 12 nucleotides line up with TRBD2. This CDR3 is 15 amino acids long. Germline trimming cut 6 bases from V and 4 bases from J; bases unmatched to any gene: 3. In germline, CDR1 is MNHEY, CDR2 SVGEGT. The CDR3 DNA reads TGTGCCAGCAGCGTGACTAGCGGGGGCACCGGGGAGCTGTTTTTT. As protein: CASSVTSGGTGELFF.

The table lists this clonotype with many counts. The CDR3 loop is CASTGGEKLFF. DNA for the CDR3: TGTGCCAGCACGGGAGGGGAAAAACTGTTTTTT. This sequence joins TRBV3-1 and TRBJ1-4; the D is unclear. Deletions cut 7 bases from V and 8 bases from J, with 8 bases between. Germline V gene sequence: CDR1 LGHDT, CDR2 YNNKEL (reference sequence). The CDR3 has 11 residues.

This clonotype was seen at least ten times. In DNA, the CDR3 is TGCGCCAGCAGCCACGGGGGTGACGTGGGAATTTACGAGCAGTACTTC. Its protein product is CASSHGGDVGIYEQYF. The chain is built from TRBV4-3 and TRBJ2-7, with a possible D match to TRBD2 (6 bases). CDR3 length: 16 residues. Trimming stripped 3 bases from V and 4 bases from J, with 19 bases between. Per germline, CDR1 LGHNA and CDR2 YSLEER.

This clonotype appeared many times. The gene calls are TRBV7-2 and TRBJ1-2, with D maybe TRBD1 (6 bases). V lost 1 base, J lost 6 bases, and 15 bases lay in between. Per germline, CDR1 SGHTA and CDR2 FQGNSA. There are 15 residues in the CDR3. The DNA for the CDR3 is TGTGCCAGCAGCTTAGGTCAGGGGCTGGCTAATGGCTACACCTTC. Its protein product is CASSLGQGLANGYTF. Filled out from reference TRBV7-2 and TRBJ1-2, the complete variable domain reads GAGVSQSPSNKVTEKGKDVELRCDPISGHTALYWYRQSLGQGLEFLIYFQGNSAPDKSGLPSDRFSAERTGGSVSTLTIQRTQQEDSAVYLCASSLGQGLANGYTFGSGTRLTVV.

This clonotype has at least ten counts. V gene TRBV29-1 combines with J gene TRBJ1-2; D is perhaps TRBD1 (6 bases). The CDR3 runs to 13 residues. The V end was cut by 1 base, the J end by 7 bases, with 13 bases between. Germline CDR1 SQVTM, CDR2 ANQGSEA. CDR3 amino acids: CSVEVPTGLGYTF. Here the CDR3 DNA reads TGCAGCGTTGAAGTCCCCACAGGGCTTGGCTACACCTTC.

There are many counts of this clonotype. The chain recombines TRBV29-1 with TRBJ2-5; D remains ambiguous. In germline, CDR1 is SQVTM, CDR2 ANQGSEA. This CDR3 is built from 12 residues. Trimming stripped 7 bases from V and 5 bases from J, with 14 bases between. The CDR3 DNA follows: TGCAGCGCTACAAACCCTGGGGAGACCCAGTACTTC. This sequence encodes CSATNPGETQYF.

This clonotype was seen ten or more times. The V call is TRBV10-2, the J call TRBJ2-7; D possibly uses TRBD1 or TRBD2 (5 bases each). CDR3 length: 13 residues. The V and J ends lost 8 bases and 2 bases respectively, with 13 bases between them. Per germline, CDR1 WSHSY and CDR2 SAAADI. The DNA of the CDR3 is TGCGCCAGCGCCGGGACCCCGACCTACGAGCAGTACTTC. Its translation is CASAGTPTYEQYF.

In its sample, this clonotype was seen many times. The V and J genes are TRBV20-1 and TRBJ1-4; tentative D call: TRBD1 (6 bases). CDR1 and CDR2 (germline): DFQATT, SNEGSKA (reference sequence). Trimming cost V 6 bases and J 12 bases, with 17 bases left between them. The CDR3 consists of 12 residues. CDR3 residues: CSAPDRWEQLFF. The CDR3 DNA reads TGCAGTGCCCCGGACAGATGGGAGCAACTGTTTTTT.

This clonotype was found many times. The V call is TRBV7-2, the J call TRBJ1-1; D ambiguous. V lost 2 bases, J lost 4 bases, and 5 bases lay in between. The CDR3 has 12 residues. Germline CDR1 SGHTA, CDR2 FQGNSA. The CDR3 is CASSLWGTEAFF. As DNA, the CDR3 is TGTGCCAGCAGCTTATGGGGCACTGAAGCTTTCTTT.

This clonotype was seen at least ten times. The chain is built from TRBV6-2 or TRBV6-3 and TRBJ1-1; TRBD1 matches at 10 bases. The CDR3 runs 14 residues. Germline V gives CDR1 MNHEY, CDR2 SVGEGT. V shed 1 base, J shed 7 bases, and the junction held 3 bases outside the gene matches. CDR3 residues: CASSYFRTGGEAFF. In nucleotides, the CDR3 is TGTGCCAGCAGTTACTTCAGGACAGGGGGTGAAGCTTTCTTT.